This T cell receptor beta chain emerged from a study of blood T cells in healthy people across ages. Points from the study as a whole: With naive T cell percentage, TCR beta diversity showed a strong correlation.

Trimming cost V 5 bases and J 7 bases; bases outside gene matches: 6. This CDR3 has 14 residues. Germline CDR1 DFQATT, CDR2 SNEGSKA (reference sequence). Worth noting for this clonotype: Its antigen is not known.

A second PCR, run for roughly 7 to 12 cycles, used a sample-barcoded 5' primer plus a J-beta primer mix. TCRdb re-derived calls from the 5' RACE reads in MiXCR, one entry per CDR3 protein. The sample contains approximately 900,000 distinct CDR3 sequences, 29% of which appear only once. This same sample was also part of a study on T cells of mothers and their children. From that study: It was found that thymic selection shapes TCR recombination output similarly in related and unrelated pairs.

The rearrangement joins TRBV20-1 to TRBJ1-6, with 9 bases that match TRBD1. Sequencing was performed on blood. This receptor was taken from a woman aged 40-49 years in good health. This chain's CDR3 is CSADRDRENSPLHF. As DNA, the CDR3 is TGCAGTGCTGACCGGGACAGGGAGAATTCACCCCTCCACTTT.